This T cell receptor beta chain came from a study of blood T cell repertoires in COVID-19. As for the study in general: Spain, Italy and the United States supplied samples that represented acute and convalescent COVID-19.

Participants were placed into cohorts based on the clinical history they reported. The count of this clone is one. Source study methods: Reference gene primer amplification yielded estimated nucleated cell counts. This table comes from immunoSEQ multiplex PCR, and its TCRdb copy is limited to in-frame clones, with some not included. The DNA gave D and trimming, while V, J and clone size come from that table. The sample includes more than 350,000 clones, roughly nine tenths of them seen just once. The CDR3 length is 13 residues. The V and J ends lost 2 bases and 7 bases respectively, with 8 bases between them. Germline loops: CDR1 MNHNS, CDR2 SASEGT.

Sequencing input: PBMCs or T cells enriched from blood (not recorded which). This clonotype was obtained from a man aged 18 to 30 who had recovered from COVID-19. This chain uses TRBV6-1 with TRBJ2-2; D might be TRBD2 (6 bases). The CDR3 nucleotides are TGTGCCAGCAGTGAATCGGGGGTCGGGGAGCTGTTTTTT. Protein sequence: CASSESGVGELFF.